The clone carrying this T cell receptor (beta chain) occurred a few times. Its target is unknown. The time point: week 5, during vaccination. Doses consisted of 300 ug of mutant IDH1 20-mer peptide each, paired with topical imiquimod. The sample originates from a study of a mutant IDH1 vaccine in newly diagnosed glioma. Study summary: Vaccination was launched 4-6 weeks after radiotherapy alone, or with temozolomide cycles.

Trimming shortened V by 6 bases and J by 4 bases, and 18 bases separated the two germline ends. The CDR3 contains 14 residues. The germline V gene has CDR1 SQVTM and CDR2 ANQGSEA. Study-level points and caveats: Immune responses arising from the vaccine appeared in around 93% of patients.

Sequenced by immunoSEQ multiplex PCR; TCRdb stores in-frame clones only, minus some. The sample holds more than 10,000 clones, more than 75% seen once. The rearrangement uses TRBV29-1 and TRBJ1-1; possible D gene TRBD1, 5 bases. The clonotype originates from a woman in her 40s with glioma. Some clones in this sample may be carry-over from other donors' samples. The sequencing used PBMCs, collected from a glioma patient whose treatment included an IDH1 peptide vaccine. CDR3 sequence: CSVDRDPGGTEAFF. In nucleotides, the CDR3 is TGCAGCGTCGACCGGGATCCGGGGGGCACTGAAGCTTTCTTT.